The rows below give T cell receptor beta chains drawn from one sample of a study of blood T cell repertoires in COVID-19. The method was immunoSEQ multiplex PCR; TCRdb's version includes in-frame clones alone and lacks a portion of them. The sample consists of 170,000 or so clones, 75% to 90% of them appearing once. The source material was peripheral blood. Every receptor here comes from an older woman with COVID-19, enrolled during active disease. The conserved cysteine and the conserved F or W are not part of the CDR3 here. Each record gives: J gene, clone size, V gene, CDR3 protein. Part of the rows lack a size; the others show once, few, many or a class for expanded clones.

>TRBJ2-2|-|TRBV19
AINRGSNTGELF
>TRBJ1-1|-|TRBV18
ASSSVRGDTEAF
>TRBJ2-1|-|TRBV4-3
ASSQGLERGQF
>TRBJ1-6|-|TRBV5-6
ASSRTGAISPLH
>TRBJ1-2|-|TRBV28
ASSSLDRGRGGYT
>TRBJ1-1|-|TRBV6-5
ASSYSGRSGEAF
>TRBJ2-2|-|TRBV5-5
ASSKRQDITTGELF
>TRBJ1-4|-|TRBV3-1/TRBV3-2
ASSPTGANEKLF
>TRBJ2-7|-|TRBV14
ASSQDSHGYEQY
>TRBJ2-7|-|TRBV15
ATSRDRSGGNEQY
>TRBJ2-4|-|TRBV28
ASSEPSGRNIQY
>TRBJ1-1|once|TRBV5-6
ASSSETGVGTEAF
>TRBJ2-7|-|TRBV5-4
ASVETTGKNEQY
>TRBJ1-1|few|TRBV30
AWSPTREAF
>TRBJ2-3|-|TRBV3-1/TRBV3-2
ASSPLTGQGVH
>TRBJ2-1|-|TRBV6-2/TRBV6-3
ASSGSGRRNEQF